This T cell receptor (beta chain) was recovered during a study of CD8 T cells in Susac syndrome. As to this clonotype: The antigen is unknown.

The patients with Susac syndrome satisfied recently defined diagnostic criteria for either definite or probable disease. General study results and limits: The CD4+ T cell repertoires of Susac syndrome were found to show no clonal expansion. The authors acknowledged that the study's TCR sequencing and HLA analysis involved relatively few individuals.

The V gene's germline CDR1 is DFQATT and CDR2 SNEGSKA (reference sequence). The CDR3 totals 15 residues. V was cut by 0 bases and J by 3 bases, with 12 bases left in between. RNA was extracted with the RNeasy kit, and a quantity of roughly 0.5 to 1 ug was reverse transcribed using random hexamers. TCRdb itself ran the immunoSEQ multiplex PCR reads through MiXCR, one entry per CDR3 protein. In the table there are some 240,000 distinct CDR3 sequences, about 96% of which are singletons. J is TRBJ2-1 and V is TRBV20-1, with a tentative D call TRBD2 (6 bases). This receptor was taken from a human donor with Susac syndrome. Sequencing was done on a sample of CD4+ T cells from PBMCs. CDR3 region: CSARDWGDLYNEQFF. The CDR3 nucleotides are TGCAGTGCTAGAGATTGGGGGGACCTCTACAATGAGCAGTTCTTC.